Listed here are 28 T cell receptor beta chains from one sample, sequenced in a study of molecular identifiers for immune sequencing clone quantification. TCRdb ran MiXCR on the PCR reads and lists one entry per CDR3 protein. The sample lists approximately 40,000 distinct CDR3 sequences, approximately 17% seen once, with less than 9% in the top ten. The specimen was naive CD8+ T cells from blood, with Jurkat cell RNA spiked in. The subset: FACS-sorted CD8+CD4-CCR7+CD45RA+ naive T cells. These receptors were obtained from a human donor in good health. Some libraries in this study had Jurkat cell RNA spiked in.

This clonotype was seen at least ten times. The chain employs TRBV20-1 and TRBJ2-7, with 7 positions matching TRBD2. The CDR3 has 15 residues. From germline, CDR1 is DFQATT and CDR2 SNEGSKA (reference sequence). With 1 base clipped from V and 2 bases from J, the junction kept 8 bases outside the gene matches. CDR3 nucleotide sequence: TGCAGTGCTAGAGGTCAGCGGGACCCGACCTACGAGCAGTACTTC. Its translation: CSARGQRDPTYEQYF.

This clonotype was seen ten or more times. V gene TRBV7-9 combines with J gene TRBJ2-4; possible D gene TRBD2, 6 bases. This CDR3 is built from 20 residues. Between the trimmed V and J ends, which lost 4 bases and 0 bases, there was a span of 25 bases. The V gene's germline CDR1 is SEHNR and CDR2 FQNEAQ (reference sequence). For the CDR3, the DNA is TGTGCCAGCAGCTCTTCCGGGACTCCTGACCGAAAACTAGCCAAAAACATTCAGTACTTC. It encodes CASSSSGTPDRKLAKNIQYF.

This clonotype was recorded at least ten times. The chain joins TRBV12-3 or TRBV12-4 to TRBJ2-4, with no clear D. This CDR3 has 10 amino acids. The V gene lost 1 base and the J gene lost 8 bases, with 0 bases spanning the gap. The CDR3 loop reads CASSLDIQYF. The CDR3 region has the DNA TGTGCCAGCAGTTTAGACATTCAGTACTTC.

A word on this clonotype: Since the CDR3 does not end with the conserved phenylalanine or tryptophan, this likely comes from a read error. No DNA is shown, since the ends of the CDR3 on it are uncertain; the CDR3 is the one TCRdb lists. The chain has TRBV9 and TRBJ2-1; the table's D call of TRBD1 was not tested on the DNA. The germline CDR1 and CDR2 sequences are SGDLS and YYNGEE. 13 amino acids form the CDR3, both terminal residues included. The CDR3: CASSTSTGNEQLL.

This rearrangement joins TRBV28 to TRBJ2-7, with D possibly matching TRBD2 (6 bases). Germline CDR1 and CDR2: MDHEN and SYDVKM. With 7 bases removed from V and 8 bases from J, the gap between germline ends came to 18 bases. The CDR3 contains 13 residues. The CDR3 is CASIIRGGGKQYF. The DNA for the CDR3 is TGTGCCAGCATCATACGGGGAGGTGGGAAGCAGTACTTC.

This clonotype was found many times. The rearrangement joins TRBV10-3 to TRBJ2-7; 9 bases are shared with TRBD1. The CDR3 totals 15 residues. J lost 7 bases, V lost 5 bases, and 12 bases had no gene match. Germline assignment: CDR1 ENHRY and CDR2 SYGVKD. The CDR3 DNA is TGTGCCATCAGTCCCCCATCCGGGACAGGGAAAGAGCAGTACTTC. Translating gives CAISPPSGTGKEQYF.

This clonotype was seen more than once but under ten times. The gene calls are TRBV19 and TRBJ2-1, with D hard to call. Trimming stripped 7 bases from V and 4 bases from J, with 14 bases between. CDR3 length: 14 residues. Germline CDR1 and CDR2: LNHDA and SQIVND (reference sequence). CDR3 residues: CASTSNFRYNEQFF. CDR3 bases: TGTGCCAGTACCTCTAATTTTCGGTACAATGAGCAGTTCTTC.

This clonotype was seen ten or more times. The genes are TRBV9 and TRBJ2-7; weak D call: TRBD2 (7 bases). The CDR3 totals 18 residues. In germline, CDR1 is SGDLS, CDR2 YYNGEE. The V end lost 3 bases, the J end lost 0 bases, and 22 bases lay between the germline ends. Here the CDR3 reads CASSDRARKGGFSYEQYF. Written as DNA, the CDR3 is TGTGCCAGCAGCGACCGAGCTAGGAAGGGGGGGTTCTCCTACGAGCAGTACTTC.

The chain combines TRBV7-6 with TRBJ2-7, with D perhaps being TRBD1 or TRBD2 (8 bases each). CDR1 is SGHVS, CDR2 FNYEAQ, per germline. V was cut by 4 bases and J by 1 base, with 20 bases left in between. The CDR3 is 17 amino acids. The CDR3 is CASSSPGGGQESYEQYF. The CDR3 DNA reads TGTGCCAGCAGCTCCCCCGGGGGGGGACAGGAGTCCTACGAGCAGTACTTC.

As to this clonotype: This may come from a read error, since a much larger clone is one base off. The CDR3 region is CASRQSMLSVADWYF. The CDR3 DNA reads TGCGCCAGCAGGCAGTCAATGCTTTCGGTAGCGGACTGGTACTTC. The chain is built from TRBV4-1 and TRBJ2-7, with D tentatively TRBD2 (6 bases). CDR1 and CDR2 (germline): MGHRA, YSYEKL. The ends were cut back, 6 bases at V and 12 bases at J, with 27 bases in the middle. There are 15 residues in the CDR3.

This clonotype was detected only a few times. The chain links TRBV27 to TRBJ1-6; 7 bases are shared with TRBD1. The germline V gene encodes CDR1 MNHEY and CDR2 SMNVEV (reference sequence). The CDR3 contains 12 residues. Germline trimming cut 6 bases from V and 10 bases from J; bases unmatched to any gene: 3. The CDR3 DNA is TGTGCCAGCAGGACGGGACAGTCACCCCTCCACTTT. It is translated as CASRTGQSPLHF.

The chain links TRBV29-1 to TRBJ2-2; 9 nucleotides align to TRBD2. The germline gives CDR1 SQVTM, CDR2 ANQGSEA. The CDR3 runs to 16 residues. With V trimmed by 4 bases and J by 4 bases, 10 bases remained unmatched. In nucleotides, the CDR3 is TGCAGCGTTGGGTTGGTTAGCGGGAGTGGCACCGGGGAGCTGTTTTTT. This translates into CSVGLVSGSGTGELFF.

This clonotype has just a few counts. A read error may explain this, as a much larger clone is one base away. The genes are TRBV12-3 or TRBV12-4 and TRBJ2-5, with D possibly being TRBD1 (5 bases). The CDR3 has 15 amino acids. CDR3 coding DNA: TGTACCAGCAGTTCCCCGAGCAGGGAACGGGAGACCCAGTACTTC. Translated: CTSSSPSRERETQYF.

There are many counts of this clonotype. The CDR3 DNA follows: TGTGCCAGCAGCAAAAACACAGGGCAAGAGACCCAGTACTTC. This sequence encodes CASSKNTGQETQYF. The V call is TRBV28, the J call TRBJ2-5, with D possibly TRBD1 on 6 matching bases. Deletions cut 6 bases from V and 2 bases from J, with 13 bases between. This CDR3 contains 14 residues. Germline CDR1 and CDR2: MDHEN and SYDVKM. The full variable domain, in which reference TRBV28 and TRBJ2-5 provide the parts outside the CDR3, is DVKVTQSSRYLVKRTGEKVFLECVQDMDHENMFWYRQDPGLGLRLIYFSYDVKMKEKGDIPEGYSVSREKKERFSLILESASTNQTSMYLCASSKNTGQETQYFGPGTRLLVL.

Many counts were recorded for this clonotype. The chain has TRBV6-5 and TRBJ2-3, with D tentatively TRBD1 or TRBD2 (5 bases each). The germline V gene has CDR1 MNHEY and CDR2 SVGAGI. This CDR3 region has 14 residues. V dropped 5 bases and J dropped 4 bases, with 13 bases sitting between them. CDR3 DNA: TGTGCCAGCAGTCCCCTGGTGGGGGCAGATACGCAGTATTTT. Translation gives CASSPLVGADTQYF.

This clonotype was recorded at least ten times. This chain links TRBV12-3 or TRBV12-4 with TRBJ1-5, with a weak D call TRBD1 (5 bases). V was clipped by 6 bases and J by 4 bases, with 16 bases between them. The CDR3 runs to 15 residues. CDR3 loop: CASSTSGRGNQPQHF. CDR3 coding DNA: TGTGCCAGCAGCACATCAGGGAGGGGAAATCAGCCCCAGCATTTT.

A note on this clonotype: A clone one base away is much larger, so this may be a read error. The J gene is TRBJ2-3, the V gene TRBV4-1, with TRBD2 matching 14 bases. The germline gives CDR1 MGHRA, CDR2 YSYEKL. The CDR3 has 17 amino acids. V trimming: 5 bases; J trimming: 6 bases; junction bases outside the gene matches: 10. The DNA for the CDR3 is TGCGCCAGCAGCGGACTAGCGGGAGGCCCCCCGAGGGATACGCAGTATTTT. Its translation: CASSGLAGGPPRDTQYF.

This clonotype was detected ten times or more. J is TRBJ2-3 and V is TRBV20-1; 10 bases match TRBD1. The germline V gene has CDR1 DFQATT and CDR2 SNEGSKA (reference sequence). V shed 3 bases, J shed 5 bases, and the junction held 8 bases outside the gene matches. The CDR3 has 15 amino acids. CDR3 loop: CSASTGTGELDTQYF. The CDR3 DNA sequence: TGCAGTGCTAGCACGGGGACAGGGGAGTTAGATACGCAGTATTTT.

This clonotype was counted ten times or more. J is TRBJ2-3 and V is TRBV5-1; possibly TRBD1 for D (5 bases). Between the trimmed V and J ends, which lost 3 bases and 0 bases, there was a span of 11 bases. Germline CDR1 SGHRS, CDR2 YFSETQ. CDR3 size: 15 residues. The chain's CDR3 is CASSSAQASTDTQYF. The CDR3 DNA sequence: TGCGCCAGCAGCTCGGCACAGGCGAGCACAGATACGCAGTATTTT.

This clonotype showed up many times. The chain recombines TRBV27 with TRBJ1-2; perhaps TRBD1 as D (5 bases). Germline loops: CDR1 MNHEY, CDR2 SMNVEV (reference sequence). CDR3 length equals 13 residues. V shed 5 bases and J shed 3 bases, with 10 bases lying between them. The CDR3: CASSPQGHYGYTF. CDR3 DNA: TGTGCCAGCAGTCCCCAGGGACACTATGGCTACACCTTC.

The table lists this clonotype with many counts. The gene calls are TRBV15 and TRBJ2-1; D perhaps matches TRBD2 (6 bases). CDR1 and CDR2 (germline): LNHNV, YYDKDF (reference sequence). Between the trimmed V and J ends, which lost 3 bases and 13 bases, there was a span of 16 bases. This CDR3 has 13 residues. The CDR3 reads CATSSLLGGGQFF. CDR3 sequence (DNA): TGTGCCACCAGCAGCCTATTGGGGGGTGGACAGTTCTTC.

This clonotype was counted at least ten times. The chain employs TRBV15 and TRBJ1-6, with D tentatively TRBD1 (6 bases). Germline V gene sequence: CDR1 LNHNV, CDR2 YYDKDF (reference sequence). The CDR3 has 16 residues. Trimming left V 4 bases short and J 1 base short, with 11 bases between. CDR3: CATSKTGMSYNSPLHF. The CDR3 bases are TGTGCCACCAGCAAAACAGGGATGTCCTATAATTCACCCCTCCACTTT.

As for this clonotype: A much larger clone lies one base from this, so it may be a read error. The chain joins TRBV9 to TRBJ2-7, with TRBD2 matching over 12 bases. The CDR3 spans 15 residues. CDR1 and CDR2 from the germline V gene are SGDLS and YYNGEE. V was pared by 5 bases and J by 1 base, with 4 bases of the junction left unmatched. The CDR3 is CASSVLAGGSYEQYF. In DNA form, the CDR3 reads TGTGCCAGCAGTGTACTAGCGGGAGGTTCCTACGAGCAGTACTTC. Using reference TRBV9 and TRBJ2-7 for the parts outside the CDR3, the full variable domain is DSGVTQTPKHLITATGQRVTLRCSPRSGDLSVYWYQQSLDQGLQFLIQYYNGEERAKGNILERFSAQQFPDLHSELNLSSLELGDSALYFCASSVLAGGSYEQYFGPGTRLTVT.

V and J are TRBV28 and TRBJ2-2; 10 bases are shared with TRBD1. The ends lost 5 bases at V and 6 bases at J; junction bases unmatched: 12. Germline CDR1 MDHEN, CDR2 SYDVKM. The length of the CDR3 is 17 residues. Written as DNA, the CDR3 is TGTGCCAGCAGTCCCCTTTACCGGGACAGGGGCGCCGGGGAGCTGTTTTTT. Protein: CASSPLYRDRGAGELFF.

The chain couples TRBV11-2 to TRBJ2-1, with D unresolved. The V end lost 2 bases, the J end lost 4 bases, and 9 bases lay between the germline ends. The CDR3 contains 14 residues. Germline lookup yields CDR1 SGHAT and CDR2 FQNNGV. The CDR3 DNA sequence: TGTGCCAGCAGCTTAACGGAAGGGTACAATGAGCAGTTCTTC. Its protein is CASSLTEGYNEQFF. Full variable domain (rest looked up from reference TRBV11-2 and TRBJ2-1): EAGVAQSPRYKIIEKRQSVAFWCNPISGHATLYWYQQILGQGPKLLIQFQNNGVVDDSQLPKDRFSAERLKGVDSTLKIQPAKLEDSAVYLCASSLTEGYNEQFFGPGTRLTVL.

The V gene is TRBV29-1, the J gene TRBJ1-2; no definite D call. V gave up 4 bases and J gave up 0 bases, with 9 bases separating them. CDR3 length: 13 residues. Germline assignment: CDR1 SQVTM and CDR2 ANQGSEA. CDR3 region: CSVASTSNYGYTF. Written as DNA, the CDR3 is TGCAGCGTTGCCAGCACCTCTAACTATGGCTACACCTTC.

This clonotype came up many times. This sequence joins TRBV4-3 and TRBJ2-1, with 9 bases fitting TRBD2. Unmatched junction bases numbered 6, after V lost 0 bases and J lost 9 bases. CDR1 is LGHNA and CDR2 is YSLEER in the germline V gene. This CDR3 is 15 amino acids long. CDR3 coding DNA: TGCGCCAGCAGCCAAGATGAGATAGCGGGAGTTGAGCAGTTCTTC. The encoded protein is CASSQDEIAGVEQFF.

This clonotype was detected many times. The chain recombines TRBV15 with TRBJ1-4; tentative D call: TRBD1 (5 bases). The V and J ends lost 4 bases and 8 bases respectively, with 17 bases between them. Germline V gene lookup returns CDR1 LNHNV and CDR2 YYDKDF (reference sequence). CDR3 length equals 15 residues. CDR3 DNA: TGTGCCACCAGCAAGGTACCAGGGTTGACGGAAAAACTGTTTTTT. This encodes CATSKVPGLTEKLFF.